Presented here are 8 T cell receptor beta chains from one specimen sequenced in a study of cytomegalovirus exposure and HLA in healthy donors (dated by TCRdb to 2016 to 2017). Library preparation employed the immunoSEQ multiplex PCR assay. In TCRdb, the immuneACCESS table is reduced to in-frame sequences with V and J assigned. These tables do not hold every clone; where another copy was compared, an unresolved V gene accounts for under half, and the others remain unexplained. Recorded for this sample are under 150,000 clones; 80% to 90% of them occurred a single time. Of the sample, approximately 7.5% is held by the ten largest clones. Sequencing input: PBMCs. The receptors originated from a woman younger than 30 in good health and CMV-seropositive.

The J gene is TRBJ2-2, the V gene TRBV29-1; D perhaps matches TRBD2 (6 bases). The germline CDR1 and CDR2 sequences are SQVTM and ANQGSEA. The CDR3 consists of 14 residues. Trimming stripped 7 bases from V and 1 base from J, with 13 bases between. CDR3 coding DNA: TGCAGCGGGTCGGCGGGATTGAACACCGGGGAGCTGTTTTTT. It encodes CSGSAGLNTGELFF.

V and J are TRBV28 and TRBJ1-2; maybe TRBD1 (5 bases). CDR3 length: 14 residues. Germline lookup yields CDR1 MDHEN and CDR2 SYDVKM. V gave up 2 bases and J gave up 7 bases, with 14 bases separating them. The CDR3 reads CASSLVLGRGGYTF. DNA for the CDR3: TGTGCCAGCAGTTTAGTTCTGGGGAGGGGTGGCTACACCTTC.

The V and J genes are TRBV7-9 and TRBJ1-2, with D perhaps matching TRBD1 (5 bases). Germline V gene sequence: CDR1 SEHNR, CDR2 FQNEAQ (reference sequence). The CDR3 spans 15 residues. The V and J ends lost 1 base and 3 bases respectively, with 12 bases between them. The CDR3 DNA reads as TGTGCCAGCAGCTTAGTAGCCGACAGCTACTATGGCTACACCTTC. Encoded protein: CASSLVADSYYGYTF.

The chain recombines TRBV28 with TRBJ2-1; D might be TRBD2 (6 bases). Germline loops: CDR1 MDHEN, CDR2 SYDVKM. CDR3 length: 16 amino acids. V was shortened by 6 bases and J by 3 bases, with 18 bases between the two germline ends. The CDR3 DNA reads as TGTGCCAGCAGCTGGCAGAGGGAGGCTTTCTACAATGAGCAGTTCTTC. Translated: CASSWQREAFYNEQFF. Full variable domain (outside the CDR3, taken from reference TRBV28 and TRBJ2-1): DVKVTQSSRYLVKRTGEKVFLECVQDMDHENMFWYRQDPGLGLRLIYFSYDVKMKEKGDIPEGYSVSREKKERFSLILESASTNQTSMYLCASSWQREAFYNEQFFGPGTRLTVL.

CDR3 amino acids: CTSSQGAGPSSYEQYF. The CDR3 nucleotides read TGCACCAGCAGCCAAGGAGCGGGGCCGAGCTCCTACGAGCAGTACTTC. This sequence joins TRBV1 and TRBJ2-7; TRBD2, as called in the table, went unchecked against the DNA. TRBV1 is a documented pseudogene. The CDR3 contains 16 residues.

The chain has TRBV4-1 and TRBJ2-5; 12 nucleotides agree with TRBD2. The CDR3 consists of 17 residues. Germline lookup yields CDR1 MGHRA and CDR2 YSYEKL. V shed 1 base and J 5 bases; nucleotides not matched to a gene: 8. The DNA of the CDR3 is TGCGCCAGCAGCCAAGTTTCTAGCGGGAGGGGGCAGGAGACCCAGTACTTC. This sequence encodes CASSQVSSGRGQETQYF.

Comments on this clone: Within the sample, other DNA sequences also encode this same CDR3. The chain links TRBV9 to TRBJ2-5, with D possibly being TRBD2 (5 bases). The V end lost 3 bases, the J end lost 5 bases, and 5 bases lay between the germline ends. The V gene's germline CDR1 is SGDLS and CDR2 YYNGEE. The CDR3 has 11 amino acids. This chain's CDR3 is CASSAGETQYF. The DNA of the CDR3 is TGTGCCAGCAGCGCGGGGGAGACCCAGTACTTC.

The V call is TRBV13, the J call TRBJ2-3, with a possible D match to TRBD2 (5 bases). The V end was cut by 6 bases, the J end by 1 base, with 11 bases between. Germline assignment: CDR1 PRHDT and CDR2 FYEKMQ (reference sequence). This CDR3 is built from 14 residues. Here the CDR3 reads CASSRPGGTDTQYF. Here the CDR3 DNA reads TGTGCCAGCAGTCGCCCCGGGGGCACAGATACGCAGTATTTT.